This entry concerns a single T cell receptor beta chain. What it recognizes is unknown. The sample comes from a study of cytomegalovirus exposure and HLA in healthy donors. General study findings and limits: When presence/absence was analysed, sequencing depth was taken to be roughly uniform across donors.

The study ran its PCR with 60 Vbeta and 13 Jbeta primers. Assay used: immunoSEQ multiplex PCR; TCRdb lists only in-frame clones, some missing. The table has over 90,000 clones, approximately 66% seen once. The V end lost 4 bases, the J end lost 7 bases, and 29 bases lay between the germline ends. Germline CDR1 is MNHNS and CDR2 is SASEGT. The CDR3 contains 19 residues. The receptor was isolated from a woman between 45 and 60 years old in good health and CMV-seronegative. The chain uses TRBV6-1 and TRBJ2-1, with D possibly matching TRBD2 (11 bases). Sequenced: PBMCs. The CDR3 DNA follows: TGTGCCAGCAGTGGGACAGGGGGTAGTCTAGCGGGAGGAACGAATGAGCAGTTCTTC. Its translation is CASSGTGGSLAGGTNEQFF.